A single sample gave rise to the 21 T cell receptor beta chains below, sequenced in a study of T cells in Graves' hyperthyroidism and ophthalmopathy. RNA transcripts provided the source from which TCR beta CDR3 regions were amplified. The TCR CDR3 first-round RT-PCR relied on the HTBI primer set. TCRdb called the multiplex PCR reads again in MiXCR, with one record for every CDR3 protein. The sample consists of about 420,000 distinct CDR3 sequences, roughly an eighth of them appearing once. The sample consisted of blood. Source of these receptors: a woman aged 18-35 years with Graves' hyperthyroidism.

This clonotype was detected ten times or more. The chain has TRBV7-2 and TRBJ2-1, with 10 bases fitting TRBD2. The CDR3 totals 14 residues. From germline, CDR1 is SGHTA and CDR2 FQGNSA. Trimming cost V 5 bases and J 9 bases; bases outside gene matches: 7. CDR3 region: CASSQREGRSEQFF. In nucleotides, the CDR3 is TGTGCCAGCAGCCAGCGGGAGGGCCGAAGTGAGCAGTTCTTC.

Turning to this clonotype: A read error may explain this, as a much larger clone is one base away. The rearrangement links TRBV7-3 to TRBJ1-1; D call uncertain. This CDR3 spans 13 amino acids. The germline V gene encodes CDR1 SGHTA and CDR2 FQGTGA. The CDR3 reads CASSLLLNTEASF. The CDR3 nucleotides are TGTGCCAGCAGCTTACTCTTGAACACTGAAGCTTCCTTT.

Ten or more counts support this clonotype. CDR3 nucleotide sequence: TGTGCCAGCAAAAGCGTCGGCACCGGGGAGCTGTTTTTT. Its translation is CASKSVGTGELFF. The rearrangement joins TRBV6-2 or TRBV6-3 to TRBJ2-2; no definite D call. Per the germline V gene, CDR1 is MNHEY and CDR2 is SVGEGT. Deletions cut 7 bases from V and 4 bases from J, with 10 bases between. The CDR3 extends over 13 amino acids.

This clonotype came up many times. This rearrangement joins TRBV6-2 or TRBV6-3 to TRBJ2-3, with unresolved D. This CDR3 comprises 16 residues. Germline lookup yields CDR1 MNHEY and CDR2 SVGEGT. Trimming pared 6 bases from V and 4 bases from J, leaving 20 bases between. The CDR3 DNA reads TGTGCCAGCAGCCGTCGTGGGCCGGATACTTCAGATACGCAGTATTTT. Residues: CASSRRGPDTSDTQYF.

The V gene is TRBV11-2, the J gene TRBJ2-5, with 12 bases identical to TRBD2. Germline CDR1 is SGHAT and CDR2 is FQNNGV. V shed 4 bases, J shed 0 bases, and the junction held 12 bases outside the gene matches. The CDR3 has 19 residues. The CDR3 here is CASSSHPSGRALDQETQYF. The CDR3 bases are TGTGCCAGCAGCTCCCACCCTAGCGGGAGGGCCCTCGACCAAGAGACCCAGTACTTC.

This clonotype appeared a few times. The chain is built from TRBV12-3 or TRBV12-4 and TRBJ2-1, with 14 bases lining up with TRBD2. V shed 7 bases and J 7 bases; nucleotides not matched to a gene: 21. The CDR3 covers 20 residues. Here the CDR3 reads CASTLWGRQGGLAGGNEQFF. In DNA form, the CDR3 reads TGTGCCAGCACCCTTTGGGGGAGACAGGGCGGACTAGCGGGAGGTAATGAGCAGTTCTTC.

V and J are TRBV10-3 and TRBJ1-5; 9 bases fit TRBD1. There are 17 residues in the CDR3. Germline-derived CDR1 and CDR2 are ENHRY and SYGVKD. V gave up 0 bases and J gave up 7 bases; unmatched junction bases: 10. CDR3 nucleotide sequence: TGTGCCATCAGTGAGTCCCTCCGGGACAGGGCGGAACAGCCCCAGCATTTT. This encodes CAISESLRDRAEQPQHF.

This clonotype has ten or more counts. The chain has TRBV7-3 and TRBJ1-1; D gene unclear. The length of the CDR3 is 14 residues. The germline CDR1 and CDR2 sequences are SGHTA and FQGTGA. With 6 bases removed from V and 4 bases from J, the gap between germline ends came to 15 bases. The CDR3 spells CASRPGPQGTEAFF. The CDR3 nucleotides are TGTGCCAGCAGGCCCGGGCCTCAAGGCACTGAAGCTTTCTTT.

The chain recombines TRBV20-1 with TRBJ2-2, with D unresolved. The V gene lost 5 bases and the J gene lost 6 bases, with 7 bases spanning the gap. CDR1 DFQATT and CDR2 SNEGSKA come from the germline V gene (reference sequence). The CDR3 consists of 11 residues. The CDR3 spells CSALRAGELFF. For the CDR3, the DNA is TGCAGTGCTCTACGGGCCGGGGAGCTGTTTTTT.

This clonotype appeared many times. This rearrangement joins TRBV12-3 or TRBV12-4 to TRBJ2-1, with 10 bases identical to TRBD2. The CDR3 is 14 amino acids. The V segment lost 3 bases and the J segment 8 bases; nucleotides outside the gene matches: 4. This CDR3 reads CASSLRLAGYEQFF. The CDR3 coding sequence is TGTGCCAGCAGTTTGCGACTAGCGGGTTATGAGCAGTTCTTC.

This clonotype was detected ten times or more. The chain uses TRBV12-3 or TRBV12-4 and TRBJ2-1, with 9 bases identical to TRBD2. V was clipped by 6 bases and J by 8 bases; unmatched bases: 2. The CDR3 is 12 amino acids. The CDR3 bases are TGTGCCAGCAGGCGACTAGCGGATGAGCAGTTCTTC. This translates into CASRRLADEQFF.

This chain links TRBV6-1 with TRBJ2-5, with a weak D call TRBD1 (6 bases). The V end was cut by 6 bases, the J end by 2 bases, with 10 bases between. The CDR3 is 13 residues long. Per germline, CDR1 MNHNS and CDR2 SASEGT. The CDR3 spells CASRDRAQETQYF. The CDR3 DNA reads TGTGCCAGCAGGGACAGAGCTCAAGAGACCCAGTACTTC.

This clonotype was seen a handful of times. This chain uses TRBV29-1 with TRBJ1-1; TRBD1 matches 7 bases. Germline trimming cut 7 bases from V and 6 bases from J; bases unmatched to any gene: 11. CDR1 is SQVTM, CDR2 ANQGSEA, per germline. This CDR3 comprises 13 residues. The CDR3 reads CSARRGGSAEAFF. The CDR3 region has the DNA TGCAGCGCCCGCAGGGGGGGGTCGGCTGAAGCTTTCTTT.

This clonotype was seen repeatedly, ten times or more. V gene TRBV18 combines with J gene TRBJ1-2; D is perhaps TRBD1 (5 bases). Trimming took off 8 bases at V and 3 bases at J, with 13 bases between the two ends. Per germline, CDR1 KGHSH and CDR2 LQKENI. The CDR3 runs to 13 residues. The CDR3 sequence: CASHRQGDYGYTF. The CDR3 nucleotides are TGTGCCAGCCACCGCCAGGGTGACTATGGCTACACCTTC.

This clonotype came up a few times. CDR3 bases: TGTGCCAGCGGACAGGGGGGGACAGATACGCAGTATTTT. This sequence encodes CASGQGGTDTQYF. The gene calls are TRBV6-2 or TRBV6-3 and TRBJ2-3; 10 bases agree with TRBD1. V shed 8 bases, J shed 3 bases, and the junction held 2 bases outside the gene matches. Germline V gene data show CDR1 as MNHEY and CDR2 as SVGEGT. The CDR3 length is 13 residues.

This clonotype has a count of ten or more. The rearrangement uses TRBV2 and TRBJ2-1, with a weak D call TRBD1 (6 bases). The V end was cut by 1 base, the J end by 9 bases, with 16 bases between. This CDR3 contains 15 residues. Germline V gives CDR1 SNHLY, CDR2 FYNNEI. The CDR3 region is CASSEVSGVKGEQFF. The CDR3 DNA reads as TGTGCCAGCAGTGAAGTTTCAGGGGTTAAGGGTGAGCAGTTCTTC.

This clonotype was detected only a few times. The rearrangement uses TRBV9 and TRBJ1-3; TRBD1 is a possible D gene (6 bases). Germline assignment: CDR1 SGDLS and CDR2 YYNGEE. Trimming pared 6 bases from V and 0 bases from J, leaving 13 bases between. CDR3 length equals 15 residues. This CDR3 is CASTRQANSGNTIYF. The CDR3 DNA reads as TGTGCCAGCACCCGACAGGCGAACTCTGGAAACACCATATATTTT.

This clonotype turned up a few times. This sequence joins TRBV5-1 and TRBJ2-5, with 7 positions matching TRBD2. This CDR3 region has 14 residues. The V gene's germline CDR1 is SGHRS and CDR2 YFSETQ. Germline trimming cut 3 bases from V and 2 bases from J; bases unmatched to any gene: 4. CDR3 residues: CASSSSGIQETQYF. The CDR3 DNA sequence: TGCGCCAGCAGCTCTAGCGGAATTCAAGAGACCCAGTACTTC.

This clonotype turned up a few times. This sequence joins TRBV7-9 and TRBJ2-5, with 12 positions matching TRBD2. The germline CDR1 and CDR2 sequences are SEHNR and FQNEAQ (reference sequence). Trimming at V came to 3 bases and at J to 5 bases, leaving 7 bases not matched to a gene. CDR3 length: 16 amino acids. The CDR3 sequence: CASSFLAGGPGETQYF. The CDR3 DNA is TGTGCCAGCAGCTTCCTAGCGGGAGGGCCGGGGGAGACCCAGTACTTC.

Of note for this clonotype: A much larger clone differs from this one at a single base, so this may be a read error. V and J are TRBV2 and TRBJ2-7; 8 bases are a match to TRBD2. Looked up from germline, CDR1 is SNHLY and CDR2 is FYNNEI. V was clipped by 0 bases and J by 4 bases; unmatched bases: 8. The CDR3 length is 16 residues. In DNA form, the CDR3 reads TGTGCCAGCAGTGAAGCGTCGGGACTAGAAACGTACGAGCAGTACTTC. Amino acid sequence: CASSEASGLETYEQYF.

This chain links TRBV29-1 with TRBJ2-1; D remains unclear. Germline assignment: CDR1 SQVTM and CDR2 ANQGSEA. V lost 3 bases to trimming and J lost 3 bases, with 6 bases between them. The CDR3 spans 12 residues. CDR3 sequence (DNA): TGCAGCGTTGATGAGAACTACAATGAGCAGTTCTTC. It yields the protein CSVDENYNEQFF.